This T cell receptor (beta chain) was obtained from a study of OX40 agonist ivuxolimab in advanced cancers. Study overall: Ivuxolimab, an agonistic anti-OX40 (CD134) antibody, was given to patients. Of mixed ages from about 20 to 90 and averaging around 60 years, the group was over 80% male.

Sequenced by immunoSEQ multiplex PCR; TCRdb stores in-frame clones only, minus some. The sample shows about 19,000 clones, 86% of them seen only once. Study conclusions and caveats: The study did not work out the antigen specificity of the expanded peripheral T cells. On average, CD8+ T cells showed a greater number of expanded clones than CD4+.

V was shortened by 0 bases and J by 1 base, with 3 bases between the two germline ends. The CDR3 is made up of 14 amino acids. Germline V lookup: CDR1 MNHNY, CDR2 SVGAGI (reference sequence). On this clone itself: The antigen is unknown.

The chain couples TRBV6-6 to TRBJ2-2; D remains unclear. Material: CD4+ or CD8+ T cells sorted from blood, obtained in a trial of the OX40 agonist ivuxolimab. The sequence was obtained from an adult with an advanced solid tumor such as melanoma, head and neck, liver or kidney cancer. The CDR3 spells CASSYSGNTGELFF. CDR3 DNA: TGTGCCAGCAGTTACTCGGGGAACACCGGGGAGCTGTTTTTT.